The T cell receptor beta chain described here comes from a study of OX40 agonist ivuxolimab in advanced cancers. Study-level information: Each patient was given ivuxolimab into a vein every 2 weeks, at 0.01 to 10 mg/kg. Overall study findings and caveats: The average count of expanded clones was higher among CD8+ T cells than among CD4+.

Data came from immunoSEQ multiplex PCR; TCRdb stores just in-frame clones and leaves some out. The sample gives 48,000 or so clones, about 85% of which show up once; around 10% is in the top ten. Details on this clone: Its cognate antigen is unknown.

Source: CD4+ or CD8+ T cells sorted from blood, taken in a trial of the OX40 agonist ivuxolimab. The receptor's source is an adult with an advanced solid tumor such as melanoma, head and neck, liver or kidney cancer.

CDR3 in amino acids: CASTPGTRTTFETQYF. DNA of the CDR3: TGTGCCAGCACCCCCGGGACCCGAACGACGTTTGAGACCCAGTACTTC. The rearrangement joins TRBV2 to TRBJ2-5; D tentatively fits TRBD1 or TRBD2 (5 bases each). The CDR3 is 16 amino acids. From germline, CDR1 is SNHLY and CDR2 FYNNEI. V lost 7 bases and J lost 5, with 23 bases in between.